This record covers a single T cell receptor (beta chain). What it binds is unknown. Sequenced by immunoSEQ multiplex PCR; TCRdb stores in-frame clones only, minus some. The sample lists 90,000 to 150,000 clones, approximately 90% occurring once. This sample stems from a study of T cell responses to AZD1222 COVID-19 vaccine. Trimming took 4 bases from V and 3 from J; bases not matched to a gene: 4. This CDR3 is 14 amino acids long. Looked up from germline, CDR1 is GTSNPN and CDR2 is SVGIG (reference sequence). The study's findings and limits: Clonal diversity was possibly underestimated, and the donors were mostly white British, with more females.

The specimen comprised peripheral blood, sampled on day 0 of AZD1222 vaccination. This TCR came from an adult in good health. The chain links TRBV30 to TRBJ2-3; 10 bases are a match to TRBD1. CDR3 in DNA: TGTGCCTGGACCCGGACAGGGGGAACAGATACGCAGTATTTT. This gives the protein CAWTRTGGTDTQYF.